This T cell receptor (beta chain) was sequenced for a study of cytomegalovirus exposure and HLA in healthy donors. Study in general: Sequencing of 150 million to 200 million T cells in an earlier analysis found approximately 120 million unique TCR beta sequences. The study, taken as a whole, reports: For cytomegalovirus status, the classifier reportedly gave diagnoses with high specificity and sensitivity. In a later analysis, parvovirus B19, influenza, CMV and Epstein-Barr virus appeared linked to several top co-occurrence clusters.

For this clone: Its specificity is not known.

PCR was performed using 60 Vbeta and 13 Jbeta primers. This table comes from immunoSEQ multiplex PCR, and its TCRdb copy is limited to in-frame clones, with some not included. The table records more than 150,000 clones, 60% to 80% of them present only once. V was clipped by 10 bases and J by 2 bases, with 16 bases between them. The CDR3 has 14 residues. CDR1 is MNHEY and CDR2 is SVGAGI in the germline V gene. This chain uses TRBV6-5 with TRBJ2-3; D is ambiguous. This clonotype was obtained from a male donor in good health and CMV-seronegative. The source material was PBMCs. The chain's CDR3 is CATRLSEVTDTQYF. The CDR3, as DNA: TGTGCCACCAGACTGAGCGAGGTCACAGATACGCAGTATTTT.